This T cell receptor (beta chain) is drawn from a study of T-cell memory formation after mild COVID-19. CDR1 is ENHRY, CDR2 SYGVKD, per germline. The CDR3 length is 16 residues. Trimming shortened V by 0 bases and J by 0 bases, and 11 bases separated the two germline ends. TCRdb independently ran MiXCR on the 5' RACE reads; one entry per CDR3 protein. The data show around 53,000 distinct CDR3 sequences, 10% to 15% seen once. This clonotype was obtained from a man aged 18 to 29 who had mild COVID-19 (a few samples of this study predate the infection). Cell type and time point are not known. This chain links TRBV10-3 with TRBJ1-2, with D unresolved. Sequenced sample: PBMCs or a T cell subset sorted from them (not recorded which). The CDR3 DNA reads TGTGCCATCAGTGAGTCGCCAGGTCGACCTAACTATGGCTACACCTTC. Its protein is CAISESPGRPNYGYTF.